The present entry profiles one TCR beta chain with its context. Its antigen is not identified. Per germline, CDR1 MGHDK and CDR2 SYGVNS. After removal of 5 bases from V and 7 bases from J, the junction contained 9 bases not matched to a gene. The CDR3 is made up of 15 amino acids. The source of the sample is a study of post-analysis software for immune sequencing data. Study results and limitations: There was significantly lower normalized Chao1 diversity in multiple sclerosis patients than in controls. Batch-matched samples strongly co-clustered by F measure. Relative to controls, patients had five TRBV segments at higher frequency, with TRBV5-6, TRBV5-1 and TRBV20-1 among these.

Unique molecular identifiers were built into the TCR beta cDNA libraries. T cells, roughly 0.85 to 10 million of them, yielded a few hundred thousand cDNA molecules. TCRdb recomputed calls from the PCR reads with MiXCR, one row per CDR3 protein. The sample holds roughly 150,000 distinct CDR3 sequences, under 40% seen once. The sequence was collected from a girl aged 5 to 17 with multiple sclerosis. The chain is built from TRBV25-1 and TRBJ2-5; TRBD1 agrees at 11 bases. Sequences were derived from blood, sampled after autologous hematopoietic stem cell transplantation. CDR3 loop: CASSPSPGTGGTQYF. CDR3 sequence (DNA): TGTGCCAGCAGTCCCTCCCCCGGGACAGGGGGGACCCAGTACTTC.